The entry that follows covers one T cell receptor beta chain sequence. J gave up 6 bases and V 5 bases, and 1 base lay outside the gene matches. Germline loops: CDR1 SGHAT, CDR2 FQNNGV. There are 15 residues in the CDR3. The data were obtained in a study of blood T cells in healthy people across ages. With a J-beta primer mix and a sample-barcoded 5' primer, a second PCR ran roughly 6 to 12 cycles. TCRdb used MiXCR to reprocess the 5' RACE reads, holding one entry per CDR3 protein. The repertoire consists of approximately 780,000 distinct CDR3 sequences, with roughly 26% occurring once and the leading ten covering 3%. The same data also contributed to another study, on T cells of mothers and their children. This second study notes: No persistent microchimeric T cell clones were detected.

The V call is TRBV11-2, the J call TRBJ2-1, with 16 bases that match TRBD2. Sequences were obtained from blood. The clonotype originates from a boy between 5 and 17 years old in good health. The CDR3 DNA reads as TGTGCCAGCAGCGGGACTAGCGGGGGGGCCAATGAGCAGTTCTTC. Protein sequence: CASSGTSGGANEQFF.